These 28 T cell receptor beta chains were sequenced from one sample in a study of cytomegalovirus exposure and HLA in healthy donors (dated by TCRdb to 2017 to 2019). Library preparation used the immunoSEQ multiplex PCR assay. The multiplex PCR relied on a mix of 60 forward primers for TCR Vbeta segments and 13 reverse primers for TCR Jbeta segments. The immuneACCESS repertoire file appears here via TCRdb, limited to in-frame rearrangements. These files lack a portion of the clones; in checked studies, under half of the deficit traces to unresolved V genes, and the cause of the others is not known. Counted in this sample were 100,000 to 150,000 clones; 81% of them appeared once. 3.5% to 4.5% of the sample is in the top ten clones. Input material: PBMCs. These TCRs come from a man in his late teens or twenties in good health and CMV-seropositive.

The chain is built from TRBV6-6 and TRBJ2-3; 9 bases fit TRBD2. This CDR3 region has 15 residues. The germline V gene encodes CDR1 MNHNY and CDR2 SVGAGI (reference sequence). The junction had 2 bases not matched to a gene; V was cut back by 0 bases and J by 4 bases. This CDR3 is CASSYSTSGSDTQYF. In DNA form, the CDR3 reads TGTGCCAGCAGTTACTCGACTAGCGGCTCAGATACGCAGTATTTT.

This chain connects TRBV6-6 to TRBJ1-4; D is unresolved. Germline V gives CDR1 MNHNY, CDR2 SVGAGI (reference sequence). The CDR3 covers 15 residues. V was cut by 6 bases and J by 4 bases, with 15 bases left in between. CDR3: CASSNTLGLNEKLFF. The CDR3 bases are TGTGCCAGCAGCAATACCCTAGGTCTTAATGAAAAACTGTTTTTT.

The V call is TRBV27, the J call TRBJ2-3; D is possibly TRBD2 (5 bases). The length of the CDR3 is 17 residues. The V gene lost 4 bases and the J gene lost 6 bases, with 23 bases spanning the gap. Germline CDR1 is MNHEY and CDR2 is SMNVEV (reference sequence). Here the CDR3 reads CASSSPPSRLRVDTQYF. The CDR3 DNA is TGTGCCAGCAGTTCCCCTCCTTCCCGGTTGAGGGTGGATACGCAGTATTTT.

CDR3 in amino acids: CASSEPGSTDTQYF. CDR3 bases: TGTGCCAGCAGTGAACCCGGTTCCACAGATACGCAGTATTTT. The chain carries TRBV6-1 and TRBJ2-3; D gene unclear. The ends were cut back, 2 bases at V and 2 bases at J, with 8 bases in the middle. The germline CDR1 and CDR2 sequences are MNHNS and SASEGT. CDR3 size: 14 residues.

The chain combines TRBV19 with TRBJ1-1; 8 nucleotides line up with TRBD1. The trim removed 2 bases at V and 5 bases at J, leaving 4 bases unmatched. The CDR3 covers 14 residues. Germline CDR1 LNHDA, CDR2 SQIVND (reference sequence). CDR3 DNA sequence: TGTGCCAGTAGTATAAGACAGGGGAGGACTGAAGCTTTCTTT. Translation: CASSIRQGRTEAFF.

The chain combines TRBV14 with TRBJ1-4; 10 bases align to TRBD1. CDR1 SGHDN and CDR2 FVKESK come from the germline V gene. The V segment lost 4 bases and the J segment 8 bases; nucleotides outside the gene matches: 4. This CDR3 has 14 residues. Written as DNA, the CDR3 is TGTGCCAGCAGCCCGACAGGGGGCTGGGAAAAACTGTTTTTT. Translation: CASSPTGGWEKLFF. The full variable domain, rest sourced from reference TRBV14 and TRBJ1-4, is EAGVTQFPSHSVIEKGQTVTLRCDPISGHDNLYWYRRVMGKEIKFLLHFVKESKQDESGMPNNRFLAERTGGTYSTLKVQPAELEDSGVYFCASSPTGGWEKLFFGSGTQLSVL.

The chain joins TRBV19 to TRBJ1-2; 10 bases map to TRBD1. CDR3 length: 19 residues. Germline values: CDR1 LNHDA, CDR2 SQIVND (reference sequence). V was clipped by 5 bases and J by 5 bases; unmatched bases: 20. CDR3 region: CASSRPSGTGDMVNYGYTF. CDR3 DNA: TGTGCCAGTAGTCGCCCGTCCGGGACAGGGGACATGGTGAATTATGGCTACACCTTC. The whole variable domain, remainder taken from reference TRBV19 and TRBJ1-2, is DGGITQSPKYLFRKEGQNVTLSCEQNLNHDAMYWYRQDPGQGLRLIYYSQIVNDFQKGDIAEGYSVSREKKESFPLTVTSAQKNPTAFYLCASSRPSGTGDMVNYGYTFGSGTRLTVV.

V gene TRBV19 combines with J gene TRBJ2-3, with 8 bases fitting TRBD2. Germline V gives CDR1 LNHDA, CDR2 SQIVND (reference sequence). Trimming removed 4 bases from V and 0 bases from J; junction bases left unmatched: 6. CDR3 length: 16 amino acids. The CDR3 region is CASSKTSGTSTDTQYF. CDR3 nucleotide sequence: TGTGCCAGTAGTAAAACTAGCGGAACTAGCACAGATACGCAGTATTTT.

This chain joins TRBV2 and TRBJ1-1, with D perhaps TRBD1 (6 bases). The germline V gene encodes CDR1 SNHLY and CDR2 FYNNEI. Trimming stripped 6 bases from V and 0 bases from J, with 11 bases between. The CDR3 runs to 14 residues. CDR3 nucleotides: TGTGCCAGCAGCCTCGGACAGCTGAACACTGAAGCTTTCTTT. It specifies CASSLGQLNTEAFF.

In the case of this clone: A junction end diverges from the germline sequence, so it may reflect a read error. The rearrangement joins TRBV7-7 to TRBJ2-1; TRBD2 matches at 7 bases. This CDR3 has 15 amino acids. The germline gives CDR1 SSHAT, CDR2 FNYEAQ (reference sequence). Here the CDR3 reads CASSLGRGPYNEQFF. The CDR3 DNA is TGTGCTAGCAGCTTAGGGAGGGGCCCCTACAATGAGCAGTTCTTC.

This clone was seen only once. The chain links TRBV9 to TRBJ2-5; TRBD1 agrees at 8 bases. V lost 3 bases to trimming and J lost 0 bases; unmatched junction nucleotides: 7. Germline values: CDR1 SGDLS, CDR2 YYNGEE. The CDR3 runs 16 residues. The CDR3 reads CASSAPDRDYQETQYF. The CDR3 region has the DNA TGTGCCAGCAGCGCCCCGGACAGGGATTACCAAGAGACCCAGTACTTC.

CDR3 coding DNA: TGTGCCAGTAGGGACGGGGGTTCATTCTATGGCTACACCTTC. It yields the protein CASRDGGSFYGYTF. The chain combines TRBV19 with TRBJ1-2; D perhaps matches TRBD1 (5 bases). The CDR3 extends over 14 amino acids. Trimming stripped 6 bases from V and 4 bases from J, with 15 bases between. From germline, CDR1 is LNHDA and CDR2 SQIVND (reference sequence).

The J gene is TRBJ2-1, the V gene TRBV7-8, with 11 positions matching TRBD1. Per germline, CDR1 SGHVS and CDR2 FQNEAQ. CDR3 size: 18 residues. The V gene end was trimmed by 1 base and the J gene end by 7 bases; junction bases not matched to a gene: 12. The CDR3 is CASSLVAPDRGRFNEQFF. For the CDR3, the DNA is TGTGCCAGCAGCTTAGTTGCCCCGGACAGGGGGCGCTTTAATGAGCAGTTCTTC.

In this sample, this clone turned up once. This chain joins TRBV7-9 and TRBJ2-1, with 11 bases lining up with TRBD2. The CDR3 is made up of 16 amino acids. CDR1 SEHNR and CDR2 FQNEAQ come from the germline V gene (reference sequence). J lost 2 bases, V lost 4 bases, and 4 bases had no gene match. DNA for the CDR3: TGTGCCAGCAGCTCAAGACTAGCGGGACCCTACAATGAGCAGTTCTTC. As protein: CASSSRLAGPYNEQFF.

The chain joins TRBV7-6 to TRBJ2-1; maybe TRBD1 (6 bases). Germline CDR1 SGHVS, CDR2 FNYEAQ. The CDR3 covers 15 residues. Between the trimmed V and J ends, which lost 3 bases and 6 bases, there was a span of 15 bases. CDR3 amino acids: CASSLGAIGVNEQFF. In DNA, the CDR3 is TGTGCCAGCAGCTTGGGGGCAATCGGGGTCAATGAGCAGTTCTTC. Based on the CDR3 plus reference TRBV7-6 and TRBJ2-1, the full variable domain is GAGVSQSPRYKVTKRGQDVALRCDPISGHVSLYWYRQALGQGPEFLTYFNYEAQQDKSGLPNDRFSAERPEGSISTLTIQRTEQRDSAMYRCASSLGAIGVNEQFFGPGTRLTVL.

The V gene is TRBV7-2, the J gene TRBJ2-5; perhaps TRBD1 as D (5 bases). Near its end, the DNA agrees better with TRBJ2-7, so the J call may be wrong. Germline V gives CDR1 SGHTA, CDR2 FQGNSA. The CDR3 contains 16 residues. Here the CDR3 reads CASSLVPGQGSYEQYF. The CDR3 region has the DNA TGTGCCAGCAGCTTAGTCCCAGGGCAGGGAAGCTACGAGCAGTACTTC.

This chain connects TRBV9 to TRBJ1-4; D gene unclear. The germline gives CDR1 SGDLS, CDR2 YYNGEE. Trimming cost V 6 bases and J 2 bases, with 20 bases left between them. The CDR3 runs 17 residues. CDR3 region: CASTLSGWGRTNEKLFF. The CDR3 bases are TGTGCCAGCACCCTCAGCGGGTGGGGAAGGACTAATGAAAAACTGTTTTTT.

The V gene is TRBV7-8, the J gene TRBJ2-5; TRBD2 matches at 14 bases. The J call is doubtful: the DNA matches TRBJ2-7 better. Germline values: CDR1 SGHVS, CDR2 FQNEAQ. The CDR3 runs to 16 residues. CDR3 sequence reads: CASSLQGLAGANEQYF. CDR3 sequence (DNA): TGTGCCAGCAGCTTACAGGGACTAGCGGGAGCCAACGAGCAGTACTTC.

This clone was found once. At one boundary the junction diverges from the germline segment, which might be a read error. This chain uses TRBV9 with TRBJ1-5, with 7 bases matching TRBD1. The CDR3 covers 14 residues. From germline, CDR1 is SGDLS and CDR2 YYNGEE. This CDR3 reads CASSETGSSQPQHF. Written as DNA, the CDR3 is TGTGCCAGCAGCGAGACAGGGAGCAGTCAGCCCCAGCATTTT.

The chain is built from TRBV5-1 and TRBJ2-7; 8 positions agree with TRBD1. Germline CDR1 and CDR2: SGHRS and YFSETQ. This CDR3 spans 14 amino acids. V lost 2 bases to trimming and J lost 3 bases; unmatched junction nucleotides: 4. CDR3 amino acids: CASSFGTGYYEQYF. CDR3 DNA: TGCGCCAGCAGCTTCGGGACAGGTTACTACGAGCAGTACTTC.

The rearrangement uses TRBV4-3 and TRBJ2-1, with TRBD1 matching over 7 bases. This CDR3 region has 16 residues. Trimming cost V 1 base and J 2 bases; bases outside gene matches: 5. Per germline, CDR1 LGHNA and CDR2 YSLEER. The chain's CDR3 is CASSQGTGVPYNEQFF. As DNA, the CDR3 is TGCGCCAGCAGCCAAGGAACAGGGGTACCCTACAATGAGCAGTTCTTC.

Remarks on this clone: The junction differs from germline at one of its ends, possibly a read error. J is TRBJ2-3 and V is TRBV7-9, with 11 nucleotides matching TRBD2. The CDR3 has 12 residues. Germline V CDR1 and CDR2: SEHNR, FQNEAQ (reference sequence). DNA for the CDR3: TGTGCCAGCAGCCTCGGGACTAGCGGTTCAAATTTT. It translates to CASSLGTSGSNF.

This clone appeared once. J is TRBJ2-5 and V is TRBV19, with TRBD1 identical over 10 bases. The J call may be wrong; the DNA end is better matched by TRBJ2-7. The CDR3 spans 15 residues. The germline gives CDR1 LNHDA, CDR2 SQIVND (reference sequence). CDR3 sequence (DNA): TGTGCCAGTAGTATAGCCCCGGGACAGGGGTACGAGCAGTACTTC. It encodes CASSIAPGQGYEQYF.

The rearrangement uses TRBV29-1 and TRBJ1-2; a possible D gene is TRBD1 (6 bases). Germline V gives CDR1 SQVTM, CDR2 ANQGSEA. CDR3 size: 12 residues. Trimming cost V 4 bases and J 6 bases, with 12 bases left between them. The CDR3 protein is CSVGGGVHGYTF. The CDR3 DNA follows: TGCAGCGTTGGGGGGGGCGTTCATGGCTACACCTTC.

The chain has TRBV2 and TRBJ2-2; 7 nucleotides match TRBD1. The CDR3 has 16 amino acids. V lost 4 bases, J lost 7 bases, and 12 bases stayed unmatched. Germline values: CDR1 SNHLY, CDR2 FYNNEI. The CDR3 coding sequence is TGTGCCAGCAGTGCGGAGAGGGGGCGATTGGGCGGGGAGCTGTTTTTT. It yields the protein CASSAERGRLGGELFF.

The rearrangement links TRBV6-5 to TRBJ2-2; a possible D gene is TRBD2 (5 bases). The CDR3 consists of 13 residues. V lost 5 bases, J lost 7 bases, and 11 bases lay in between. The germline gives CDR1 MNHEY, CDR2 SVGAGI. The CDR3 here is CASSLNEGGELFF. CDR3 sequence (DNA): TGTGCCAGCAGTCTAAATGAGGGCGGGGAGCTGTTTTTT.

Worth noting for this clone: At one of its ends the junction is not consistent with the germline gene, which may arise from a read error. V gene TRBV6-5 combines with J gene TRBJ2-5; a weak D match, TRBD2 (5 bases). Germline CDR1 MNHEY, CDR2 SVGAGI. The CDR3 runs 13 residues. In DNA form, the CDR3 reads TGTGCCAGCAATTACGCGGGTGAGGAGACCCGGTACTTC. Protein sequence: CASNYAGEETRYF.

The rearrangement uses TRBV4-1 and TRBJ1-1, with a possible D match to TRBD1 (6 bases). The CDR3 extends over 15 amino acids. Looked up from germline, CDR1 is MGHRA and CDR2 is YSYEKL. Trimming removed 1 base from V and 1 base from J, with 10 bases in between. This chain's CDR3 is CASSQVDSGNTEAFF. In nucleotides, the CDR3 is TGCGCCAGCAGCCAAGTGGACAGTGGGAACACTGAAGCTTTCTTT.